Sequencing of this TCR beta chain was carried out in a study of shared clonotypes between healthy human individuals. Comments on this clone: The same CDR3 is also encoded by other DNA sequences in this sample.

Trimming at V came to 6 bases and at J to 1 base, leaving 5 bases not matched to a gene. From germline, CDR1 is MNHEY and CDR2 SVGAGI. The CDR3 is 14 amino acids. The table came from immunoSEQ multiplex PCR; TCRdb's copy has only in-frame clones and leaves some out. Of around 1.5 million clones listed, approximately 98% were seen once; the top ten hold around 0.47%. The receptor's source is a man aged 30-40 years in good health. This sequence joins TRBV6-5 and TRBJ2-7; 8 nucleotides agree with TRBD1. Material for sequencing was naive CD4+ T cells sorted from blood. Subset given: CD45RA+ positively selected. CDR3 protein: CASRRQGLSYEQYF. CDR3 sequence (DNA): TGTGCCAGCAGGAGACAGGGGTTATCCTACGAGCAGTACTTC.